This TCR beta chain was captured by sequencing in a study of shared T cell receptors in the human thymus. This CDR3 has 15 amino acids. Germline CDR1 SGHNT, CDR2 YYREEE (reference sequence). V lost 3 bases and J 3 bases, leaving 16 bases between the germline ends. This clone was observed a handful of times. Using immunoSEQ multiplex PCR, the repertoire was profiled, and TCRdb retains in-frame clones only, with some absent. The table has more than 550,000 clones, around 85% seen once. In addition, the sample was reused for a study of human thymus T cells. Per that study: The thymus was resected at corrective cardiac surgery. Highly overlapping thymic repertoires in unrelated individuals were reported by related research.

The receptor was derived from a girl in the first two years of life with a congenital heart defect. The source material was thymocytes. The rearrangement uses TRBV5-4 and TRBJ2-7; TRBD2 is a possible D gene (5 bases). CDR3 sequence (DNA): TGTGCCAGCAGCTGCGACGACGGGGAGAACTACGAGCAGTACTTC. It yields the protein CASSCDDGENYEQYF.